This T cell receptor (beta chain) was retrieved from a study of shared clonotypes between healthy human individuals. As for the study in general: Per donor, three plates held CD4 naive cells, three held CD4 memory, two held CD8 naive and one held CD8 memory.

For this clone: Its specificity is unknown.

Naive CD8 populations comprised CD45RO-negative cells positively selected for CCR7, excluding terminally differentiated effector memory CD45RA+ cells. The CDR3 sequence is 16 residues long. Germline lookup yields CDR1 MGHRA and CDR2 YSYEKL. V dropped 4 bases and J dropped 4 bases, with 19 bases sitting between them. Study results and limitations: Across subsets, estimated richness was generally greater for naive than for memory populations.

The protocol was immunoSEQ multiplex PCR, while the TCRdb copy is restricted to in-frame clones and leaves out a portion. The sample has under 1 million clones, 80% to 95% seen once. The V gene is TRBV4-1, the J gene TRBJ1-2; tentatively, D is TRBD1 (5 bases). The sequence was collected from a man between 25 and 39 years old in good health. The sample taken for sequencing was naive CD8+ T cells sorted from blood. The CDR3 sequence: CASSPEGSGRFYGYTF. CDR3 coding DNA: TGCGCCAGCAGCCCGGAAGGTTCGGGACGCTTCTATGGCTACACCTTC.